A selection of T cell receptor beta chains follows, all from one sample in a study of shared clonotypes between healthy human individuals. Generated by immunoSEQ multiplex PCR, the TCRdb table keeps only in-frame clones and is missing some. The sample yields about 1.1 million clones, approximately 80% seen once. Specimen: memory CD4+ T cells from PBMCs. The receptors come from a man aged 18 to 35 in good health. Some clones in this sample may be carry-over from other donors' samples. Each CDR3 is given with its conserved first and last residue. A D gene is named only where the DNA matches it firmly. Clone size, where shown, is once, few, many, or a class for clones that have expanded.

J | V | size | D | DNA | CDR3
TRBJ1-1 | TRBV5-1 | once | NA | TGCGCCAGCAGCCCCATGATTAGGAACACTGAAGCTTTCTTT | CASSPMIRNTEAFF
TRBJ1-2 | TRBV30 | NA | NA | TGTGCCTGGAGTGCCGCCGGAGATGGCTACACCTTC | CAWSAAGDGYTF
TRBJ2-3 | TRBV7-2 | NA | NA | TGTGCCAGCAGTCCCACAGGCCGTCTAAAGGGAGATACGCAGTATTTT | CASSPTGRLKGDTQYF
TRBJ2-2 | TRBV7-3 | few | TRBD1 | TGTGCCAGCAGCTCTAACAGGGGGCCGAACACCGGGGAGCTGTTTTTT | CASSSNRGPNTGELFF
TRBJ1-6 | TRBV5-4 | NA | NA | TGTGCCAGCAGCTTTACGGCAGGAGGGGGTAATTCACCCCTCCACTTT | CASSFTAGGGNSPLHF
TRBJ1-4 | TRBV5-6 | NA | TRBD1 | TGTGCCAGCAGCTTCGGGACAGGCGGGGAAAAACTGTTTTTT | CASSFGTGGEKLFF
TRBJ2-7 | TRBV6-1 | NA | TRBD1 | TGTGCCAGCAGTGAACCGGGACAGGGTGCGGGCGAGCAGTACTTC | CASSEPGQGAGEQYF
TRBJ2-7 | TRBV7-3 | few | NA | TGTGCCAGCAGCCCCACGACAGTTTCCTACGAGCAGTACTTC | CASSPTTVSYEQYF
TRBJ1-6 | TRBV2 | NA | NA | TGTGCCAGCGAAGATCCGGGGATTGGCTCACCCCTCCACTTT | CASEDPGIGSPLHF
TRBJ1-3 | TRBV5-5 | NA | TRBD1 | TGTGCCAGCAGCTTGGAAGGCCAGGGGGCACGTACCATATATTTT | CASSLEGQGARTIYF
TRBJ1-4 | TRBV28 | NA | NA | TGTGCCAGCAGTTTCAGTGAAAAACTGTTTTTT | CASSFSEKLFF
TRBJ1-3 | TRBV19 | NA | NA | TGTGCCAGTAACCAGAGAACGGGAAACACCATATATTTT | CASNQRTGNTIYF
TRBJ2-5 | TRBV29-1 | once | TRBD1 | TGCAGCGTCTACAGGGGGTCAGGAGAGACCCAGTACTTC | CSVYRGSGETQYF
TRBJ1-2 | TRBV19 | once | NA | TGTGCCAGTAGTATAAAAGGGGACTCTAACTATGGCTACACCTTC | CASSIKGDSNYGYTF
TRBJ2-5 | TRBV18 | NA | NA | TGTGCCAGCTCACCACCCGAACACCTAAGAGAGGAGACCCAGTACTTC | CASSPPEHLREETQYF
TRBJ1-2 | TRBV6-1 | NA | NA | TGTGCCAGCACTCCGGGGGTAGGAAGGGGCTACACCTTC | CASTPGVGRGYTF
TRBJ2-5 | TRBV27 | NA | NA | TGTGCCAGCAGTGTAAGACTTCAAGAGACCCAGTACTTC | CASSVRLQETQYF
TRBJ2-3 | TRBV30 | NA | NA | TGTGCCTGGACCTGGAGCACAGATACGCAGTATTTT | CAWTWSTDTQYF
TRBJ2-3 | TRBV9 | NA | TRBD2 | TGTGCCAGCAGCGTAAGACTAGCAGGAAGCACAGATACGCAGTATTTT | CASSVRLAGSTDTQYF
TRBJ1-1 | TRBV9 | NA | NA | TGTGCCAGCAGCGTAGCTATCGAGAACACTGAAGCTTTCTTT | CASSVAIENTEAFF
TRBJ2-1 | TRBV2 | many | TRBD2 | TGTGCCAGCGGGCGCCGAGCGGGAGGTTACAATGAGCAGTTCTTC | CASGRRAGGYNEQFF
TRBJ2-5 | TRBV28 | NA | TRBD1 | TGTGCCAGCAGTAGTATAGGGACAGGGAGCCAAGAGACCCAGTACTTC | CASSSIGTGSQETQYF
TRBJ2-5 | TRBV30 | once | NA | TGTGCCTGGAGTGTGGGGGCAGGGCCTTTGGAGACCCAGTACTTC | CAWSVGAGPLETQYF
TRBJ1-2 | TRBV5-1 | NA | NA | TGCGCCAGCAGCCCCGTGGGGGATAACTATGGCTACACCTTC | CASSPVGDNYGYTF